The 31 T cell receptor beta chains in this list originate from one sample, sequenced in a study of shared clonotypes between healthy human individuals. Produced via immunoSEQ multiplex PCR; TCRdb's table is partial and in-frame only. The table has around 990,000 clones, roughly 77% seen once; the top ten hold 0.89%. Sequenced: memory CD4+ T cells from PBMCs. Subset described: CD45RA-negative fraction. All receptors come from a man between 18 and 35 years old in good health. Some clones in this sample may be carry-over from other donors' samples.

The CDR3 coding sequence is TGCGCCAGCAGCCCATTCGACGCCGAAAATGAGCAGTTCTTC. It is translated as CASSPFDAENEQFF. The chain joins TRBV5-1 to TRBJ2-1; no firm D call. This CDR3 has 14 amino acids. Trimming took off 4 bases at V and 7 bases at J, with 15 bases between the two ends. The germline V gene has CDR1 SGHRS and CDR2 YFSETQ.

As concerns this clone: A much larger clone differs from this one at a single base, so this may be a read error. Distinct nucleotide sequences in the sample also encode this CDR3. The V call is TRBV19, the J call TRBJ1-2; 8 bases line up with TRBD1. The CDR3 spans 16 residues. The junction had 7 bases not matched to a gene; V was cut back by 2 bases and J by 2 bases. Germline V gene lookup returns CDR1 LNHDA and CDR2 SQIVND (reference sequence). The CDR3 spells CASSIFQGARNYGYTF. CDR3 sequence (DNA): TGTGCCAGTAGTATATTTCAGGGGGCACGGAACTATGGCTACACCTTC.

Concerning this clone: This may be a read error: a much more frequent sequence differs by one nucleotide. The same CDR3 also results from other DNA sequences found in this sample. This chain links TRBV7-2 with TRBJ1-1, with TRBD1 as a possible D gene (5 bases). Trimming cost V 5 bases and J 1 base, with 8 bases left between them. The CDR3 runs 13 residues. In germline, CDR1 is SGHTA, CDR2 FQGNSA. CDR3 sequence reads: CASSLGQNTEAFF. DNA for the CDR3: TGTGCCAGCAGCCTAGGACAGAACACTGAAGCTTTCTTT.

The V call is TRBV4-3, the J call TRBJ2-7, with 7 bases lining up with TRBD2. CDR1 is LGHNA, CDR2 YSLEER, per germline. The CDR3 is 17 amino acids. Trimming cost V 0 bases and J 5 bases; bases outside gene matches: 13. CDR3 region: CASSQELDGTKHNEQYF. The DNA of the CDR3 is TGCGCCAGCAGCCAAGAGTTGGACGGGACTAAACACAACGAGCAGTACTTC.

Here the CDR3 reads CASSPWDRGTDTQYF. Here the CDR3 DNA reads TGTGCCAGCAGTCCCTGGGACAGGGGGACAGATACGCAGTATTTT. V gene TRBV28 combines with J gene TRBJ2-3; TRBD1 agrees at 11 bases. V gave up 5 bases and J gave up 3 bases; unmatched junction bases: 4. Germline CDR1 MDHEN, CDR2 SYDVKM. This CDR3 contains 15 residues.

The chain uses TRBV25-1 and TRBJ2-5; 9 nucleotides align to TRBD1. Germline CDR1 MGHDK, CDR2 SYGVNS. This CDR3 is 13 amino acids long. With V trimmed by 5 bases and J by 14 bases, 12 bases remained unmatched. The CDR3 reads CASSSTGGRSHYF. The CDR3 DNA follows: TGTGCCAGCAGTAGTACAGGGGGCAGAAGTCACTACTTC.

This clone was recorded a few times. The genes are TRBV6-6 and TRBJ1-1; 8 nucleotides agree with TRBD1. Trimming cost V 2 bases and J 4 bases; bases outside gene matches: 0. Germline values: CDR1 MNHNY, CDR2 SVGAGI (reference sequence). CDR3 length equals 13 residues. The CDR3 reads CASSYGQGTEAFF. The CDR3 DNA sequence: TGTGCCAGCAGTTACGGACAGGGCACTGAAGCTTTCTTT.

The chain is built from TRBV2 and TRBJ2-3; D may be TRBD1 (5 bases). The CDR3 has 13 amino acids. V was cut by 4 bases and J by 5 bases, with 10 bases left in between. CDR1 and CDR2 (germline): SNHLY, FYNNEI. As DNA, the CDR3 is TGTGCCAGCAGTGCAGGGTGGGGAGATACGCAGTATTTT. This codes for CASSAGWGDTQYF. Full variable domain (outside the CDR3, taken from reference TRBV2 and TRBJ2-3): EPEVTQTPSHQVTQMGQEVILRCVPISNHLYFYWYRQILGQKVEFLVSFYNNEISEKSEIFDDQFSVERPDGSNFTLKIRSTKLEDSAMYFCASSAGWGDTQYFGPGTRLTVL.

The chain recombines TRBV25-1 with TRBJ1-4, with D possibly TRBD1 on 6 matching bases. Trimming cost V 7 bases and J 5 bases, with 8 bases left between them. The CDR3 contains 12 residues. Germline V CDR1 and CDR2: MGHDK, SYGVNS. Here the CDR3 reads CASTRGNEKLFF. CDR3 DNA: TGTGCCAGCACCAGGGGAAATGAAAAACTGTTTTTT.

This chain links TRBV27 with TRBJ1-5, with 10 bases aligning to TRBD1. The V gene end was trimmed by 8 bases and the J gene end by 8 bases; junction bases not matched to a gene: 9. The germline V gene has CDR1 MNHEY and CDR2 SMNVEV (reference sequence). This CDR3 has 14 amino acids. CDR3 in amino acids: CASGTDRGLKPQHF. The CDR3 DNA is TGTGCCAGCGGAACCGACAGGGGGCTAAAGCCCCAGCATTTT.

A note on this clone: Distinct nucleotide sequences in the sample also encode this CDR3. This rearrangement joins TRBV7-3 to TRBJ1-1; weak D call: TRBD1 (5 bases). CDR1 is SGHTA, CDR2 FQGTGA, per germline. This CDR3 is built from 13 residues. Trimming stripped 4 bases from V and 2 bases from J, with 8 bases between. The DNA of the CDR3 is TGTGCCAGCAGCTCCGGGGGAAACACTGAAGCTTTCTTT. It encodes CASSSGGNTEAFF.

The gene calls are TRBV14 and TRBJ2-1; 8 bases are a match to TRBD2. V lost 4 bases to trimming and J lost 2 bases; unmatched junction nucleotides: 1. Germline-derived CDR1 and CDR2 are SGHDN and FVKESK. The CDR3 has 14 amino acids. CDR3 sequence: CASSLRGAYNEQFF. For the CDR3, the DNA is TGTGCCAGCAGCCTGCGGGGGGCCTACAATGAGCAGTTCTTC.

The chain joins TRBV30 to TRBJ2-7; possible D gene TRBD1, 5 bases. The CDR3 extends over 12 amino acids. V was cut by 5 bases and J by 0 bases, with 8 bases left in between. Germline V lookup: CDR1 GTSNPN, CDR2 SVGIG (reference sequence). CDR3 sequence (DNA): TGTGCCTGGGGACACTACTCCTACGAGCAGTACTTC. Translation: CAWGHYSYEQYF. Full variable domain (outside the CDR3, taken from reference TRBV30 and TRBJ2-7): SQTIHQWPATLVQPVGSPLSLECTVEGTSNPNLYWYRQAAGRGLQLLFYSVGIGQISSEVPQNLSASRPQDRQFILSSKKLLLSDSGFYLCAWGHYSYEQYFGPGTRLTVT.

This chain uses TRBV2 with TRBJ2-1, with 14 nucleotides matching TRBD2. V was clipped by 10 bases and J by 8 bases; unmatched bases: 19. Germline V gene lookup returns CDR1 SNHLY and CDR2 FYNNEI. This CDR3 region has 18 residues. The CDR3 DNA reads TGTGCCACTTCACCGGGAATCAACGGACTAGCGGGAGGTGATGAGCAGTTCTTC. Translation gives CATSPGINGLAGGDEQFF.

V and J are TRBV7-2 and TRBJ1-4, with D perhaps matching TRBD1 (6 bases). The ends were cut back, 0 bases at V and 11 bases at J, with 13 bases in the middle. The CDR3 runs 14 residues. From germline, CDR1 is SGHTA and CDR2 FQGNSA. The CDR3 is CASSLALWTAKLFF. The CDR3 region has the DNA TGTGCCAGCAGCTTAGCGCTTTGGACAGCTAAACTGTTTTTT.

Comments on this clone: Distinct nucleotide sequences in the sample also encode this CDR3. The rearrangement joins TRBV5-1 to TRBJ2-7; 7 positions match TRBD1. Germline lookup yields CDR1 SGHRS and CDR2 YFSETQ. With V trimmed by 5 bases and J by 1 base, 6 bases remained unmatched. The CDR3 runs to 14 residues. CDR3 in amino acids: CASSPGTESYEQYF. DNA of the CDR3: TGCGCCAGCAGTCCCGGGACAGAGTCCTACGAGCAGTACTTC.

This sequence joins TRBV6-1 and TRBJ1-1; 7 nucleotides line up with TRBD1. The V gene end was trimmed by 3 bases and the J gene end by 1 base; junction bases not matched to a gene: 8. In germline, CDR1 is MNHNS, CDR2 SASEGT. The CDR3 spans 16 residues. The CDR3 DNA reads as TGTGCCAGCAGTGATCCAGCCTGGACAGGGAACACTGAAGCTTTCTTT. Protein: CASSDPAWTGNTEAFF.

CDR3 DNA sequence: TGTGCCAGCAGCCTCTACAGTGAAGCTTTCTTT. Translating it yields CASSLYSEAFF. The rearrangement joins TRBV28 to TRBJ1-1, with D unresolved. The CDR3 consists of 11 residues. Trimming left V 6 bases short and J 7 bases short, with 9 bases between. Germline CDR1 and CDR2: MDHEN and SYDVKM.

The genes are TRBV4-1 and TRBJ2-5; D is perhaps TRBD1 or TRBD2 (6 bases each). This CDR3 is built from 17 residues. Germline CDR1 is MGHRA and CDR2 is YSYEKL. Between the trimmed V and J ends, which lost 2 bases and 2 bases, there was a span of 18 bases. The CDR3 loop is CASSQPGRGPVQETQYF. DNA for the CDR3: TGCGCCAGCAGCCAACCCGGTCGGGGGCCAGTTCAAGAGACCCAGTACTTC.

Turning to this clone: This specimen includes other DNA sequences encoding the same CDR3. The DNA for the CDR3 is TGCGCCAGCAGCTTGGAGGGGGCGGGCTACGAGCAGTACTTC. Its translation is CASSLEGAGYEQYF. V gene TRBV5-1 combines with J gene TRBJ2-7; 7 bases map to TRBD1. The CDR3 consists of 14 residues. The germline V gene encodes CDR1 SGHRS and CDR2 YFSETQ. V was pared by 0 bases and J by 3 bases, with 3 bases of the junction left unmatched.

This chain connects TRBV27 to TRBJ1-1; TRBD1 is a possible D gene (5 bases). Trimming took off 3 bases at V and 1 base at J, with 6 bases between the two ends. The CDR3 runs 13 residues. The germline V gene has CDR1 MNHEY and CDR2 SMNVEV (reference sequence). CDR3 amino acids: CASSFDRNTEAFF. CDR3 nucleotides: TGTGCCAGCAGTTTCGACAGGAACACTGAAGCTTTCTTT.

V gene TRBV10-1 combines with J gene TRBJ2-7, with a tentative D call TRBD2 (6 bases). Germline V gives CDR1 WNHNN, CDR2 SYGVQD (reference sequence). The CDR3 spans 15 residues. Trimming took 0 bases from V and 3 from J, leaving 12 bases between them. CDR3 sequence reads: CASSESTGADYEQYF. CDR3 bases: TGCGCCAGCAGTGAGTCGACGGGAGCTGACTACGAGCAGTACTTC.

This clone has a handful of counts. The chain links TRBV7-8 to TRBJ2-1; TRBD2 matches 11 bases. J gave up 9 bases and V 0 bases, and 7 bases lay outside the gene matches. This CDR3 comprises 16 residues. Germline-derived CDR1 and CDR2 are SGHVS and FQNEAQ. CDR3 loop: CASSLARLAGTGEQFF. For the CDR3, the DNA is TGTGCCAGCAGCTTAGCGAGACTAGCGGGAACCGGTGAGCAGTTCTTC.

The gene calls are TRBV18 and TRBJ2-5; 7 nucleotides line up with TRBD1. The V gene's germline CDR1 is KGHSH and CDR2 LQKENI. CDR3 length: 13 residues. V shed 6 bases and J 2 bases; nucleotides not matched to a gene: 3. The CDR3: CASSGTDQETQYF. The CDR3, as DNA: TGTGCCAGCTCCGGGACAGATCAAGAGACCCAGTACTTC.

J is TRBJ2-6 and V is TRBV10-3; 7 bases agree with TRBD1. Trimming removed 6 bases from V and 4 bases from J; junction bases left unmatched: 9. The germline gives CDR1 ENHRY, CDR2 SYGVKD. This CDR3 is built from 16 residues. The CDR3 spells CAISPTGAQGANVLTF. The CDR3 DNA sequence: TGTGCCATCAGCCCAACAGGGGCGCAGGGGGCCAACGTCCTGACTTTC.

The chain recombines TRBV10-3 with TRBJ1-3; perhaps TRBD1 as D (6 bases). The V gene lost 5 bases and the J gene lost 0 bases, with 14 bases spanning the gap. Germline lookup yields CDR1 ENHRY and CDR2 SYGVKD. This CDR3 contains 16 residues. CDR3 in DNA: TGTGCCATCAGTCGACAGGCTCTAAGCTCTGGAAACACCATATATTTT. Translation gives CAISRQALSSGNTIYF.

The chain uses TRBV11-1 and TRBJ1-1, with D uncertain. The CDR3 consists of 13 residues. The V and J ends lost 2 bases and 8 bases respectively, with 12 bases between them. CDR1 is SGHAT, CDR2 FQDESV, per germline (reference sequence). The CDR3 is CASSLKVLSEAFF. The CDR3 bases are TGTGCCAGCAGCTTAAAGGTCCTCTCGGAAGCTTTCTTT.

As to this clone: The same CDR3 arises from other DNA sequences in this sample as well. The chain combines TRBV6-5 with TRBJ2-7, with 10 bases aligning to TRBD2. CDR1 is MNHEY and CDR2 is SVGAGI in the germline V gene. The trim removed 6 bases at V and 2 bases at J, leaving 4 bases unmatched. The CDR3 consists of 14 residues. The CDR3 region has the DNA TGTGCCAGCAGCCGGACTAGCGGCCCCTACGAGCAGTACTTC. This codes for CASSRTSGPYEQYF.

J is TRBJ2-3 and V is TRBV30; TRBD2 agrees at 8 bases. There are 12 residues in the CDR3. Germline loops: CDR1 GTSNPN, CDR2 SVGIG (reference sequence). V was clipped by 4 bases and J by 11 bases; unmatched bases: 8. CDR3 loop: CAWTATAGGQYF. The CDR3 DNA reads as TGTGCCTGGACAGCGACCGCGGGAGGGCAGTATTTT.

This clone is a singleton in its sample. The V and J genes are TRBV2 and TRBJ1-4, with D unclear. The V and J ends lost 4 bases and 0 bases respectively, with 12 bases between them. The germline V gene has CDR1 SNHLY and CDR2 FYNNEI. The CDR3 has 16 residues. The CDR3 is CASSGARSATNEKLFF. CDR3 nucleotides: TGTGCCAGCAGTGGGGCCAGGAGCGCAACTAATGAAAAACTGTTTTTT.

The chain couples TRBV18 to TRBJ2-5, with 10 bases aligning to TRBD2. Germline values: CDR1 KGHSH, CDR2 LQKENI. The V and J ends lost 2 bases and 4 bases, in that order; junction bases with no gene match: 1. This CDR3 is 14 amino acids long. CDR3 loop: CASSPIAGGETQYF. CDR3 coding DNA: TGTGCCAGCTCACCAATAGCGGGGGGAGAGACCCAGTACTTC.